These 2 T cell receptor beta chains came from one sample sequenced in a study of shared clonotypes between healthy human individuals (dated by TCRdb to 2018 to 2020). The receptor library was made with the immunoSEQ multiplex PCR assay. Held by TCRdb, this immuneACCESS table contains in-frame sequences only and omits some clones. Under half of the omission traces to an unresolved V gene where checked; the cause of the rest is unknown. This sample has about 590,000 clones in its table, and just under 97% of those were observed once. The top ten clones comprise 0.085% to 0.11% of the sample. CD8 naive samples consisted of CD45RO-negative cells that were positively selected for CCR7, yielding a CD45RA+CCR7+ population without TemRA cells. The specimen sequenced was naive CD8+ T cells sorted from blood. This sample's cell subset or site label indicates: CD45RA+CCR7+. The receptors come from a young woman in good health.

The chain has TRBV27 and TRBJ2-3; D ambiguous. CDR3 length equals 17 residues. V lost 0 bases, J lost 2 bases, and 15 bases lay in between. CDR1 is MNHEY, CDR2 SMNVEV, per germline (reference sequence). This CDR3 reads CASSLSLSFSLTDTQYF. Here the CDR3 DNA reads TGTGCCAGCAGTTTATCTCTCAGTTTTAGCCTCACAGATACGCAGTATTTT.

The V call is TRBV6-5, the J call TRBJ2-1; 10 bases are a match to TRBD2. After removal of 4 bases from V and 5 bases from J, the junction contained 5 bases not matched to a gene. The CDR3 extends over 15 amino acids. From germline, CDR1 is MNHEY and CDR2 SVGAGI. In DNA form, the CDR3 reads TGTGCCAGCAGTTTCTTAGCGGGAGGAAACAATGAGCAGTTCTTC. Translating gives CASSFLAGGNNEQFF.